Listed below are T cell receptor beta chains from one sample, sequenced in a study of blood T cell repertoires in COVID-19. This table comes from immunoSEQ multiplex PCR, and its TCRdb copy is limited to in-frame clones, with some not included. The table lists hundreds of thousands of clones, roughly 90% of them singletons. Input material: peripheral blood. The receptors derive from a man between 40 and 49 years old with acute or convalescent COVID-19. Both conserved end residues are part of each CDR3. D genes are given only for firm matches. For some rows the clone size is stated as once, few or many, or as a class when expanded; others skip it.

length	J	V	size	D	DNA	CDR3
16	TRBJ1-2	TRBV27	NA	TRBD1	TGTGCCAGCAGTTTAATTCCGCAGGGGGAGTTCTATGGCTACACCTTC	CASSLIPQGEFYGYTF
13	TRBJ1-4	TRBV9	few	NA	TGTGCCAGCAGCCCACAGGGTACTGAAAAACTGTTTTTT	CASSPQGTEKLFF
20	TRBJ2-1	TRBV19	NA	TRBD2	TGTGCCAGTAGTATAGGTAGAGGGCAGGTAGGGACTAGCGGTTACAATGAGCAGTTCTTC	CASSIGRGQVGTSGYNEQFF
16	TRBJ2-3	TRBV6-2/TRBV6-3	many	TRBD2	TGTGCCAGCAGTTACTCTGCGGGAGGTGGCACAGATACGCAGTATTTT	CASSYSAGGGTDTQYF
13	TRBJ1-3	TRBV27	NA	TRBD1	TGTGCCAGCAGTCTATCGGACAGGGCGCCCATATATTTT	CASSLSDRAPIYF
16	TRBJ2-5	TRBV29-1	NA	TRBD1	TGCAGCGTGCCCCGCGGGGACAGGTGGTACCAAGAGACCCAGTACTTC	CSVPRGDRWYQETQYF
14	TRBJ1-2	TRBV2	NA	NA	TGTGCCAGCAGTGAAAGATTCGTCGGCTATGGCTACACCTTC	CASSERFVGYGYTF
13	TRBJ2-3	TRBV19	once	NA	TGTGCCAGTAGCCCGGGACTTAAAGATACGCAGTATTTT	CASSPGLKDTQYF
16	TRBJ2-1	TRBV7-2	NA	NA	TGTGCCAGCAGCTTATCCTTAAGCACCGGGGAAGGTGAGCAGTTCTTC	CASSLSLSTGEGEQFF
17	TRBJ2-7	TRBV7-9	NA	TRBD2	TGTGCCAGCAGCGGGCGGGGACTACCCGATAGCTCCTACGAGCAGTACTTC	CASSGRGLPDSSYEQYF
16	TRBJ1-2	TRBV5-6	NA	NA	TGTGCCAGCAGCCAGGGGCGAGCCTTAACTACCTATGGCTACACCTTC	CASSQGRALTTYGYTF
15	TRBJ1-6	TRBV2	NA	NA	TGTGCCAGCAGTGAAGCCCGCCCCCAGGGTTCACCCCTCCACTTT	CASSEARPQGSPLHF
15	TRBJ1-2	TRBV14	NA	TRBD1	TGTGCCAGCAGCCAAAACTACAGGGGGCCCTATGGCTACACCTTC	CASSQNYRGPYGYTF
15	TRBJ2-3	TRBV7-9	NA	TRBD1	TGTGCCAGCAGCTTATACAGGGGAGGCACAGATACGCAGTATTTT	CASSLYRGGTDTQYF
15	TRBJ2-3	TRBV6-5	once	TRBD2	TGTGCCAGCAGGATGTTAGCGGGAGGGGGGGATACGCAGTATTTT	CASRMLAGGGDTQYF
15	TRBJ1-1	TRBV5-5	once	NA	TGTGCCAGCAGCTTCATGGGCGCCGCCGCGGGACGAGCTTTCTTT	CASSFMGAAAGRAFF
12	TRBJ1-4	TRBV29-1	NA	NA	TGCAGCGTTCGGCAGGCTGCTGAAAAACTGTTTTTT	CSVRQAAEKLFF
16	TRBJ2-7	TRBV4-1	NA	TRBD2	TGCGCCAGCAGCCAAGGGGCGTTCGGGGGGGCCTACGAGCAGTACTTC	CASSQGAFGGAYEQYF
15	TRBJ2-5	TRBV7-9	NA	NA	TGTGCCAGCAGCTTAGTTGGCAGGGGCCAAGAGACCCAGTACTTC	CASSLVGRGQETQYF
15	TRBJ1-1	TRBV4-1	NA	NA	TGCGCCAGCAGCCCTGTACAGGGACTGAACACTGAAGCTTTCTTT	CASSPVQGLNTEAFF
15	TRBJ2-2	TRBV7-9	NA	NA	TGTGCCAGCAGCTTAGGTCAGGGTCAGACCGGGGAGCTGTTTTTT	CASSLGQGQTGELFF
16	TRBJ2-7	TRBV4-1	NA	NA	TGCGCCAGCAGCCCCTACATCGACGGGTTCTCCTACGAGCAGTACTTC	CASSPYIDGFSYEQYF
13	TRBJ1-5	TRBV27	NA	TRBD1	TGTGCCAGCGGACAGGGGGCAGGCCAGCCCCAGCATTTT	CASGQGAGQPQHF
14	TRBJ1-3	TRBV3-1/TRBV3-2	NA	NA	TGTGCCAGCAGCCAAGGTGTTCTTGGAAACACCATATATTTT	CASSQGVLGNTIYF
15	TRBJ1-2	TRBV5-5	NA	NA	TGTGCCAGCAGCTTTACAGGGAATAGCAACTATGGCTACACCTTC	CASSFTGNSNYGYTF
14	TRBJ1-6	TRBV19	NA	NA	TGTGCCAGTCAGGAATTGGCTGATAATTCACCCCTCCACTTT	CASQELADNSPLHF
14	TRBJ1-1	TRBV27	NA	NA	TGTGCCAGCAGTGCCAAAGGAGGGAACACTGAAGCTTTCTTT	CASSAKGGNTEAFF
15	TRBJ1-5	TRBV21-1	NA	NA	TGTGCCAGCAGCAATAATGGGGGGAAGTATCAGCCCCAGCATTTT	CASSNNGGKYQPQHF
14	TRBJ2-7	TRBV7-9	NA	TRBD1	TGTGCCAGCAGCCTTCGACAGGGCGCTTACGAGCAGTACTTC	CASSLRQGAYEQYF
16	TRBJ2-7	TRBV5-1	NA	NA	TGCGCCAGCAGCTTGGGCGGTGGGACAAGAACCTACGAGCAGTACTTC	CASSLGGGTRTYEQYF
14	TRBJ1-2	TRBV6-5	NA	NA	TGTGCCAGCAGTTACTCGAGGTCCCGACAGGGCTACACCTTC	CASSYSRSRQGYTF
15	TRBJ1-3	TRBV5-4	NA	NA	TGTGCCAGCAGCTTAATCGGAAGGGGTGGAAACACCATATATTTT	CASSLIGRGGNTIYF
16	TRBJ1-1	TRBV18	NA	TRBD1	TGTGCCAGCTCACCGAATGGACAGGGGGCGGACACTGAAGCTTTCTTT	CASSPNGQGADTEAFF
11	TRBJ2-1	TRBV3-1/TRBV3-2	NA	TRBD2	TGTGCCAGCAGCATGGGGACTAGACCGTTCTTC	CASSMGTRPFF
13	TRBJ1-5	TRBV28	NA	TRBD1	TGTGCCAGCAGTTCAGGGGGGAATCAGCCCCAGCATTTT	CASSSGGNQPQHF
15	TRBJ1-1	TRBV5-1	NA	TRBD1	TGCGCCAGCAGCTCGACAGGGGGAATGAACACTGAAGCTTTCTTT	CASSSTGGMNTEAFF
16	TRBJ2-3	TRBV7-2	NA	TRBD2	TGTGCCAGCAGCCCAAATAGCGGGGGCGGCTGGGATACGCAGTATTTT	CASSPNSGGGWDTQYF
14	TRBJ2-3	TRBV9	few	TRBD2	TGTGCCAGCACCTTAGCGGGAGGTACTGATACGCAGTATTTT	CASTLAGGTDTQYF
15	TRBJ2-1	TRBV27	NA	NA	TGTGCCAGCAGTTTAAGGGGTGGGTCCTACAATGAGCAGTTCTTC	CASSLRGGSYNEQFF
13	TRBJ2-7	TRBV28	NA	TRBD1	TGTGCCAGCAGAGTGGACAGGTTCTACGAGCAGTACTTC	CASRVDRFYEQYF
15	TRBJ1-4	TRBV7-9	once	NA	TGTGCCAGCAGCTTAGCCCCAGGGGCTCATGAAAAACTGTTTTTT	CASSLAPGAHEKLFF